A selection of T cell receptor beta chains follows, all from one sample in a study of T cell changes during pregnancy in multiple sclerosis. Using immunoSEQ multiplex PCR, the repertoire was profiled, and TCRdb retains in-frame clones only, with some absent. The sample has approximately 90,000 clones, roughly 90% seen once. Specimen: peripheral blood, collected before pregnancy. These receptors all come from a female donor with multiple sclerosis, enrolled in a pregnancy study. The CDR3 runs from the conserved cysteine through the conserved F or W. A D gene is named only where the DNA matches it firmly. Size is stated for part of the rows, as once, few or many counts, or as a class when the clone is expanded.

- TRBJ1-1 TRBV9 - CASSPSMSGTEAFF TGTGCCAGCAGCCCCTCGATGTCGGGCACTGAAGCTTTCTTT
- TRBJ2-1 TRBV19 TRBD2 CASSISGGPYNEQFF TGTGCCAGTAGTATTTCGGGGGGGCCCTACAATGAGCAGTTCTTC
- TRBJ1-1 TRBV20-1 TRBD1 CSAQGDQAFF TGCAGTGCGCAGGGGGACCAAGCTTTCTTT
many TRBJ1-1 TRBV5-1 - CASSLEGHKAFF TGCGCCAGCAGCTTGGAGGGACACAAGGCTTTCTTT
- TRBJ2-1 TRBV11-2 TRBD2 CASSLYSGRHDEQFF TGTGCCAGCAGCTTATATAGCGGGAGACACGATGAGCAGTTCTTC
- TRBJ2-1 TRBV14 - CASSQVPFSDYLYNEQFF TGTGCCAGCAGCCAAGTTCCCTTCTCAGACTATCTCTACAATGAGCAGTTCTTC
- TRBJ2-1 TRBV18 TRBD2 CASSPLPPSGPSYNEQFF TGTGCCAGCTCACCACTACCCCCTAGCGGGCCTTCCTACAATGAGCAGTTCTTC
- TRBJ1-2 TRBV19 - CASRISQGSYGYTF TGTGCCAGTAGGATTTCACAGGGTAGCTATGGCTACACCTTC
- TRBJ2-3 TRBV27 - CASKVATSTDTQYF TGTGCCAGCAAGGTAGCGACTAGCACAGATACGCAGTATTTT
- TRBJ1-5 TRBV2 - CASSEAGFYDQPQHF TGTGCCAGCAGTGAGGCGGGGTTCTACGATCAGCCCCAGCATTTT
- TRBJ2-1 TRBV6-5 - CASRDRTGRDNEQFF TGTGCCAGCAGAGATCGGACAGGGAGGGACAATGAGCAGTTCTTC
- TRBJ2-7 TRBV7-9 - CASSLVGISYEQYF TGTGCCAGCAGCTTAGTGGGCATCTCCTACGAGCAGTACTTC
- TRBJ2-1 TRBV9 - CASSVRPGSGEQFF TGTGCCAGCAGCGTACGGCCTGGATCAGGTGAGCAGTTCTTC
- TRBJ1-1 TRBV12-5 - CASGLVLSTVPNTEAFF TGTGCTAGTGGTTTGGTATTATCGACAGTTCCGAACACTGAAGCTTTCTTT
few TRBJ1-5 TRBV19 TRBD1 CASSIGDSRGRLGNQPQHF TGTGCCAGTAGTATAGGTGACAGTAGGGGGCGGTTGGGCAATCAGCCCCAGCATTTT
- TRBJ2-7 TRBV5-4 - CATSQPGLTSREQYF TGTGCCACCTCACAACCAGGACTAACGAGTCGGGAGCAGTACTTC
few TRBJ1-6 TRBV7-9 - CASSLEGGINSPLHF TGTGCCAGCAGCTTAGAGGGGGGGATTAATTCACCCCTCCACTTT
- TRBJ1-2 TRBV5-4 - CASSPGATIRYGYTF TGTGCCAGCAGCCCTGGCGCGACTATTAGATATGGCTACACCTTC
- TRBJ2-5 TRBV7-9 - CASSSEETQYF TGTGCCAGCAGCTCCGAAGAGACCCAGTACTTC
few TRBJ1-1 TRBV19 - CASSRSVNTEAFF TGTGCCAGTAGCCGGTCGGTGAACACTGAAGCTTTCTTT
- TRBJ2-1 TRBV5-1 - CASSLDSYNEQFF TGCGCCAGCAGCTTGGATTCTTACAATGAGCAGTTCTTC
few TRBJ2-4 TRBV7-9 - CASKGVGNIQYF TGTGCCAGCAAGGGGGTGGGAAACATTCAGTACTTC
- TRBJ1-2 TRBV6-1 - CASSEASTRGYGYTF TGTGCCAGCAGTGAAGCGAGCACAAGGGGCTATGGCTACACCTTC
- TRBJ1-3 TRBV5-4 - CASSRTGNSGNTIYF TGTGCCAGCAGCCGGACGGGAAACTCTGGAAACACCATATATTTT
- TRBJ1-3 TRBV5-1 TRBD1 CASSLAERDSSGNTIYF TGCGCCAGCAGCTTGGCCGAGAGGGACAGCTCTGGAAACACCATATATTTT
- TRBJ1-1 TRBV7-9 TRBD1 CASSLTGGGTEAFF TGTGCCAGCAGCTTGACAGGGGGCGGCACTGAAGCTTTCTTT
- TRBJ1-2 TRBV6-4 - CASSDGGSRGYTF TGTGCCAGCAGTGACGGGGGCAGTCGTGGCTACACCTTC
- TRBJ1-1 TRBV5-1 - CASSTRSTGFAEAFF TGCGCCAGCAGTACCAGATCTACGGGGTTCGCTGAAGCTTTCTTT
- TRBJ2-2 TRBV4-2 TRBD2 CASSQARASGRTGELFF TGTGCCAGCAGCCAGGCCCGGGCTAGCGGGCGCACCGGGGAGCTGTTTTTT
- TRBJ2-1 TRBV5-1 TRBD2 CASSRVSGRRWNEQFF TGCGCCAGCAGTCGTGTTAGCGGGAGAAGATGGAATGAGCAGTTCTTC
- TRBJ1-3 TRBV27 TRBD1 CASSAVDRGLGNTIYF TGTGCCAGCAGTGCCGTGGACAGGGGGCTAGGAAACACCATATATTTT
- TRBJ2-7 TRBV28 TRBD1 CASTYWDRDSYEQYF TGTGCCAGCACCTACTGGGACAGGGATTCCTACGAGCAGTACTTC